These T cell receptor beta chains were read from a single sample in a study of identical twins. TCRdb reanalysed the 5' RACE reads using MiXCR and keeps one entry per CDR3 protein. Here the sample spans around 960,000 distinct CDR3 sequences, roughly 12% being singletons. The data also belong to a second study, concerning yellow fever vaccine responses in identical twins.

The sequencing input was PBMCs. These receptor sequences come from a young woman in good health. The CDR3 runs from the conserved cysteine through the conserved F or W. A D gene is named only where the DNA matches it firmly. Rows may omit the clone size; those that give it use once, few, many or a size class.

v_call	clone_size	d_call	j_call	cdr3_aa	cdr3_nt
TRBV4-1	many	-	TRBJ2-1	CASSQETDSREQFF	TGCGCCAGCAGCCAAGAGACAGACTCGCGGGAGCAGTTCTTC
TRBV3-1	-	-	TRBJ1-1	CASSQDRGGWNTEAFF	TGTGCCAGCAGCCAAGATAGGGGGGGGTGGAACACTGAAGCTTTCTTT
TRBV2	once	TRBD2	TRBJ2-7	CASSHPLAGGPGEQYF	TGTGCCAGCAGCCACCCACTAGCGGGAGGGCCGGGGGAGCAGTACTTC
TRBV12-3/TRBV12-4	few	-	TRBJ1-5	CASRLGTLSNQPQHF	TGTGCCAGCAGATTGGGGACACTTAGCAATCAGCCCCAGCATTTT
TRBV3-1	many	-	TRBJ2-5	CASSHWDFKETQYF	TGTGCCAGCAGCCATTGGGACTTCAAAGAGACCCAGTACTTC
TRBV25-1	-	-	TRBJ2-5	CASSDPRVLQETQYF	TGTGCCAGCAGTGACCCTCGAGTACTCCAAGAGACCCAGTACTTC
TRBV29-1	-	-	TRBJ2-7	CSVVGDGTYEQYF	TGCAGCGTTGTTGGGGACGGTACCTACGAGCAGTACTTC
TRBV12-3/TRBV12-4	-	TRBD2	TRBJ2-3	CASRESYRGVAGHTDTQYF	TGTGCCAGCAGAGAGAGCTATCGGGGGGTAGCGGGACACACAGATACGCAGTATTTT
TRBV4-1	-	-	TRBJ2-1	CASSQDREYNEQFF	TGCGCCAGCAGCCAAGATCGGGAGTACAATGAGCAGTTCTTC
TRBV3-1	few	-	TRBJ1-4	CASSTLSWSGPNEKLFF	TGTGCCAGCAGTACTTTGTCTTGGTCCGGGCCCAACGAAAAACTGTTTTTT
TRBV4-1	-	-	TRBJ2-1	CASSQILRTGYNEQFF	TGCGCCAGCAGCCAAATTCTCAGGACGGGTTACAATGAGCAGTTCTTC
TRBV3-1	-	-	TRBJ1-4	CASRDSGAGNEKLFF	TGTGCCAGCAGGGATTCGGGGGCTGGTAATGAAAAACTGTTTTTT
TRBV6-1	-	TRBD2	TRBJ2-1	CASSASGDYNEQFF	TGTGCCAGCAGTGCTAGCGGAGACTACAATGAGCAGTTCTTC
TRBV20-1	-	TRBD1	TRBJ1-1	CSAEGTGGTEAFF	TGCAGTGCTGAAGGGACAGGGGGGACTGAAGCTTTCTTT
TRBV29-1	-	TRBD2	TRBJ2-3	CSVALAGDTDTQYF	TGCAGCGTAGCGCTAGCGGGAGATACAGATACGCAGTATTTT
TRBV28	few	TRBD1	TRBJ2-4	CATRTGGLAKNIQYF	TGTGCCACCCGTACAGGGGGCCTAGCCAAAAACATTCAGTACTTC